The subject of this entry is one T cell receptor beta chain. Its antigen is undetermined. V lost 4 bases and J 5 bases, leaving 12 bases between the germline ends. CDR1 is SQVTM, CDR2 ANQGSEA, per germline. This CDR3 contains 13 residues. These data belong to a study of CD8+ T cells in alopecia areata. Noted treatment: oral pan-JAK inhibitor, 5-10 mg twice daily. cDNA prepared by RNA extraction and subsequent reverse transcription served as the template for sequencing. The assay was immunoSEQ multiplex PCR, and TCRdb's table has in-frame clones only and misses some. The sample has 95,000 to 110,000 clones; about nine tenths are singletons. General study results and limits: Administration of tofacitinib significantly diminished scalp clonality and expanded CD8+ clones within the top 100. Many expanded lesional clones persisted in scalp and blood during tofacitinib treatment.

The chain employs TRBV29-1 and TRBJ2-1; D ambiguous. This TCR was sampled from a human donor with alopecia areata. Sequenced material: CD8+ T cells sorted from blood, taken at approximately week 30, from a patient treated with tofacitinib. The chain's CDR3 is CSVGPTVDNEQFF. CDR3 bases: TGCAGCGTTGGGCCGACGGTGGACAATGAGCAGTTCTTC.